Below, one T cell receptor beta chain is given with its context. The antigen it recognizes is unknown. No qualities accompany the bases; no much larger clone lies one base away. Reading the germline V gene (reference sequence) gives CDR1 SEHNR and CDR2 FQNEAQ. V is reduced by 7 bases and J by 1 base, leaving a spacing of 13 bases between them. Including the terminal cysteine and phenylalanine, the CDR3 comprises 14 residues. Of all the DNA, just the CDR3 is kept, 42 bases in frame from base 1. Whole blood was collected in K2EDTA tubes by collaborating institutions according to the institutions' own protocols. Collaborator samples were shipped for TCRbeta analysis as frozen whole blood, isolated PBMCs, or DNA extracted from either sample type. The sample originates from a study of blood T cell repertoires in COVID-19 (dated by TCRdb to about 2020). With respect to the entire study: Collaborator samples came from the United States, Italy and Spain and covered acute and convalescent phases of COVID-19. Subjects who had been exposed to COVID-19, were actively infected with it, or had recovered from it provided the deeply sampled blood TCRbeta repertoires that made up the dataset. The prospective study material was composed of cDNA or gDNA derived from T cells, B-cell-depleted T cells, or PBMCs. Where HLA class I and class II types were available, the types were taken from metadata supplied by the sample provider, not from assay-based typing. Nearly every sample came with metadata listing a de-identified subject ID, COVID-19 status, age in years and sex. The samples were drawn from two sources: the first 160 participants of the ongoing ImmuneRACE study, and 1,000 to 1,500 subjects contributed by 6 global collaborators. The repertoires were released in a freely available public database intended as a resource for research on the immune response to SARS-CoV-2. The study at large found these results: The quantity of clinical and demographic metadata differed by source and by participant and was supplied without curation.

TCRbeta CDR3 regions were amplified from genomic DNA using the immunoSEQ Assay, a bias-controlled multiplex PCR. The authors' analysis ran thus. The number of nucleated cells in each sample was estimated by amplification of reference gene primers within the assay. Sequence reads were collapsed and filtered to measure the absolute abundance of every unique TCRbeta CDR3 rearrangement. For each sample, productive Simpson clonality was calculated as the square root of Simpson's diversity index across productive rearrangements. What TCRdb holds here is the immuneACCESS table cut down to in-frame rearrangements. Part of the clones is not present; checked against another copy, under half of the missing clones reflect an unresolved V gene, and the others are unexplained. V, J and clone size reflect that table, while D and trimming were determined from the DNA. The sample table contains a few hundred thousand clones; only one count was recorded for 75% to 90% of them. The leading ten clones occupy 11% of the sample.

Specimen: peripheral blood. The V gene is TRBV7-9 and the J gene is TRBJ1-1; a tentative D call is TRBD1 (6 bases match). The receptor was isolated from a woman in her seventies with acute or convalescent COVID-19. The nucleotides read TGTGCCAGCATCGCGGGGGCTGGGAACACTGAAGCTTTCTTT. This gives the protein CASIAGAGNTEAFF.